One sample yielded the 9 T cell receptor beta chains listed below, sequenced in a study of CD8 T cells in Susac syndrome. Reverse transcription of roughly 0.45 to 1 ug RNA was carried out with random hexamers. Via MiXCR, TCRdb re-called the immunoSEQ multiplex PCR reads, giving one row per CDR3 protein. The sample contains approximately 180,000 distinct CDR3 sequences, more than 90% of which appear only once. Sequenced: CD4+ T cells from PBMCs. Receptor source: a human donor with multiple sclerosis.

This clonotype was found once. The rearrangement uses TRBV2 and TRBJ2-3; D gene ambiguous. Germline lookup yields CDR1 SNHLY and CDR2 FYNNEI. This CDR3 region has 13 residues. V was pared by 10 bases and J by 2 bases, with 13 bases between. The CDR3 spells CAIPSLVTDTQYF. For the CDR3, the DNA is TGTGCCATACCGAGCTTGGTCACAGATACGCAGTATTTT.

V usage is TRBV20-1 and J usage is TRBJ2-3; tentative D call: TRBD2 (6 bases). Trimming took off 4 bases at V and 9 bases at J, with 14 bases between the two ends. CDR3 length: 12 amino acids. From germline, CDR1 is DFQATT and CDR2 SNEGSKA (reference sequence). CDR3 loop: CSATPGLGTQYF. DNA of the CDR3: TGCAGTGCTACCCCGGGACTCGGCACGCAGTATTTT.

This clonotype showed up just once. CDR3 sequence: CASSFGSYTF. The CDR3 coding sequence is TGTGCCAGCAGTTTTGGTAGCTACACCTTC. This chain uses TRBV12-3 or TRBV12-4 with TRBJ1-2; D gene uncertain. The V and J ends lost 3 bases and 9 bases respectively, with 5 bases between them. The CDR3 length is 10 residues.

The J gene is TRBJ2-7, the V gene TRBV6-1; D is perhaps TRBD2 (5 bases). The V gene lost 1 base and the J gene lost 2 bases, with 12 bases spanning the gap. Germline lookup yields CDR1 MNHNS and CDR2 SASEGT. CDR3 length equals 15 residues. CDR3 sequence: CASSEGWNGAYEQYF. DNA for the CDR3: TGTGCCAGCAGTGAAGGTTGGAACGGGGCCTACGAGCAGTACTTC.

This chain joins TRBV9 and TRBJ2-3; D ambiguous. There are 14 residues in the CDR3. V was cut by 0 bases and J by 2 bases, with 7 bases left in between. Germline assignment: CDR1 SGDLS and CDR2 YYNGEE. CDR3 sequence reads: CASSVEGYTDTQYF. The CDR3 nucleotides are TGTGCCAGCAGCGTAGAAGGGTACACAGATACGCAGTATTTT.

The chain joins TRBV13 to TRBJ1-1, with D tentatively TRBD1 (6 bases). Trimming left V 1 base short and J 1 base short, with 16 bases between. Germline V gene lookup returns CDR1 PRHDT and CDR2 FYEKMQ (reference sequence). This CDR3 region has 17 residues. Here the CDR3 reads CASSLAKGGITNTEAFF. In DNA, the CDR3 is TGTGCCAGCAGCTTAGCGAAAGGGGGAATTACGAACACTGAAGCTTTCTTT.

The CDR3 sequence: CSARLLAGAQETQYF. Written as DNA, the CDR3 is TGCAGTGCTAGACTACTAGCGGGGGCCCAAGAGACCCAGTACTTC. This chain joins TRBV20-1 and TRBJ2-5, with TRBD2 matching over 11 bases. V trimming: 2 bases; J trimming: 1 base; junction bases outside the gene matches: 3. Germline V gives CDR1 DFQATT, CDR2 SNEGSKA (reference sequence). The CDR3 is 15 residues long.

CDR3 coding DNA: TGCAGTGCTAGCGGGGCCCCTAGTAATTCACCCCTCCACTTT. Its protein is CSASGAPSNSPLHF. The chain employs TRBV20-1 and TRBJ1-6; a weak D match, TRBD1 (5 bases). V lost 3 bases to trimming and J lost 6 bases, with 12 bases between them. The CDR3 is 14 amino acids. The germline gives CDR1 DFQATT, CDR2 SNEGSKA (reference sequence).

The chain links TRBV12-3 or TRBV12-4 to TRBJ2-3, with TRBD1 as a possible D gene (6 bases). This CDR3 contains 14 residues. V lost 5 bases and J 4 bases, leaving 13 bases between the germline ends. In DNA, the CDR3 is TGTGCCAGCAGTCCCTACAGGGTCGCAGATACGCAGTATTTT. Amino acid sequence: CASSPYRVADTQYF.